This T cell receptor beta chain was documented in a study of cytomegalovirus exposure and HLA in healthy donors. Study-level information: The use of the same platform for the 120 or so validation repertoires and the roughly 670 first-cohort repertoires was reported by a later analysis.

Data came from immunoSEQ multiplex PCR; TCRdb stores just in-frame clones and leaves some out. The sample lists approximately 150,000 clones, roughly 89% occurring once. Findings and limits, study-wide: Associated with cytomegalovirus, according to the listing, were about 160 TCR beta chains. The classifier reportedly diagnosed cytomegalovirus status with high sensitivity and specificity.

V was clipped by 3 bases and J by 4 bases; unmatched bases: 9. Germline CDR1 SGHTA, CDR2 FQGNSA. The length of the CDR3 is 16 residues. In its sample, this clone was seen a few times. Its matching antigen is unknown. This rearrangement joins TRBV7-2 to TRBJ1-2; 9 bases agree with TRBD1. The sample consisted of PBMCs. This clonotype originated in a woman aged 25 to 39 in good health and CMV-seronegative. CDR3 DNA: TGTGCCAGCAGCTTCCTTCCGGGACAGGGAAGCTATGGCTACACCTTC. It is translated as CASSFLPGQGSYGYTF.